This T cell receptor beta chain derives from a study of blood T cell repertoires in COVID-19. Study background: T cells, B-cell-depleted T cells, or PBMCs supplied cDNA or gDNA.

Germline-derived CDR1 and CDR2 are KGHDR and SFDVKD. V was cut by 8 bases and J by 0 bases, with 19 bases left in between. This CDR3 region has 16 residues. The study drew participants aged roughly 18 to 95 years from some 24 US areas. Per the study methods: Reference gene primer amplification gave nucleated cell count estimates. Sequencing used immunoSEQ multiplex PCR; TCRdb keeps in-frame clones, though not all of them. V and J calls and clone size are those listed in that table; D and trimming were worked out from the DNA. The profile covers 250,000 or so clones, with approximately 90% appearing a single time and 4.1% taken by the ten largest.

The sequence came from a woman aged 25 to 45 with acute COVID-19. The J gene is TRBJ2-7, the V gene TRBV24-1, with D maybe TRBD2 (6 bases). Input material: PBMCs or T cells enriched from blood (not recorded which). CDR3 in amino acids: CATIDRRGGSSYEQYF. The CDR3 DNA is TGTGCCACCATCGATCGGAGGGGAGGAAGCTCCTACGAGCAGTACTTC.